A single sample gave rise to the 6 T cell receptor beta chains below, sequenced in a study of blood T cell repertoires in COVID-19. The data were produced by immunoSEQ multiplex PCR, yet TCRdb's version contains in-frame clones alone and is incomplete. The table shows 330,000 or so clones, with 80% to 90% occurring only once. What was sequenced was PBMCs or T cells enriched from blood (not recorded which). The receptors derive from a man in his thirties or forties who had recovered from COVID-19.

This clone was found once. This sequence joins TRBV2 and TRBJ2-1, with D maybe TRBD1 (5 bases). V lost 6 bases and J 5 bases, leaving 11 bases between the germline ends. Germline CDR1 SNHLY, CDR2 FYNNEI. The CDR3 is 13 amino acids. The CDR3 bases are TGTGCCAGCAGATTGGGGCTAGACAATGAGCAGTTCTTC. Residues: CASRLGLDNEQFF.

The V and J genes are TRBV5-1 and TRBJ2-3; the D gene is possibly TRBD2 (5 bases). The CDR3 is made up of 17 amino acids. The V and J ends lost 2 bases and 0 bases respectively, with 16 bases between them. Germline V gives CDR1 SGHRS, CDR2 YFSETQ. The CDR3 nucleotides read TGCGCCAGCAGCTTCCCGCGGGCAGGCCGTAGCACAGATACGCAGTATTTT. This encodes CASSFPRAGRSTDTQYF.

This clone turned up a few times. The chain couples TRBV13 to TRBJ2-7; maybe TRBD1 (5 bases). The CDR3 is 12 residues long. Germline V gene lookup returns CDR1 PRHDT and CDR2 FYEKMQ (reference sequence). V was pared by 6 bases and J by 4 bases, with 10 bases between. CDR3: CASRGQGYEQYF. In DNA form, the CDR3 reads TGTGCCAGCAGGGGGCAGGGTTACGAGCAGTACTTC.

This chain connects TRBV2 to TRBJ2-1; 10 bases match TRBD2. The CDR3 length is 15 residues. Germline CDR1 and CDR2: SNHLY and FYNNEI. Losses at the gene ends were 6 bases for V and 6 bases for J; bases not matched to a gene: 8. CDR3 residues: CASSLTSGGVNEQFF. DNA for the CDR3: TGTGCCAGCAGCCTCACCAGCGGGGGGGTCAATGAGCAGTTCTTC.

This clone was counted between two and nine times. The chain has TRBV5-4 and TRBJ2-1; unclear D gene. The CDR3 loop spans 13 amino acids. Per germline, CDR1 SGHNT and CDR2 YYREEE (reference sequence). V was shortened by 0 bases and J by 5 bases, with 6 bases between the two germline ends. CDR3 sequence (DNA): TGTGCCAGCAGCTTGGCCAGAAACAATGAGCAGTTCTTC. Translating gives CASSLARNNEQFF.

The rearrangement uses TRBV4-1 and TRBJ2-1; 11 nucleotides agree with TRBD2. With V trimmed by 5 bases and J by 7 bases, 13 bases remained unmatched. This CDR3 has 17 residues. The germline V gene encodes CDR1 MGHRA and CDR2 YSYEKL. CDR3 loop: CASSSRTSGFQENEQFF. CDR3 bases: TGCGCCAGCAGCTCGAGGACTAGCGGGTTCCAGGAGAATGAGCAGTTCTTC.